This record covers a single T cell receptor beta chain. Antigen: not known. These data originate in a study of cytomegalovirus exposure and HLA in healthy donors. Across the study: Within an early data release were tens of millions of unique TCRs drawn from HLA-typed donors. Study observations and caveats: Available immune exposure information covered CMV serostatus only. TCR beta V segments were, for the most part, productive about 87% or about 30% of the time in an earlier analysis.

A multiplex PCR was run with 60 Vbeta primers and 13 Jbeta primers. Assay used: immunoSEQ multiplex PCR; TCRdb lists only in-frame clones, some missing. The data show under 300,000 clones, over 90% seen once. CDR1 and CDR2 from the germline V gene are MDHEN and SYDVKM. The CDR3 contains 16 residues. After removal of 2 bases from V and 3 bases from J, the junction contained 7 bases not matched to a gene. Sequencing was done on a sample of PBMCs. The receptor's source is a girl aged 2-10 years in good health and CMV-seronegative. The V and J genes are TRBV28 and TRBJ1-5; 7 bases align to TRBD1. CDR3 residues: CASSLDRARSNQPQHF. In nucleotides, the CDR3 is TGTGCCAGCAGTTTAGACAGGGCTCGATCCAATCAGCCCCAGCATTTT.